The subject of this entry is one T cell receptor beta chain. Other DNA sequences from this sample encode an identical CDR3 as well. The data stem from a study of OX40 agonist ivuxolimab in advanced cancers. Sequencing used immunoSEQ multiplex PCR; TCRdb keeps in-frame clones, though not all of them. The table lists more than 100,000 clones, about 92% of them singletons, with 0.9% to 1.2% in the top ten. Losses at the gene ends were 3 bases for V and 7 bases for J; bases not matched to a gene: 3. Germline V gives CDR1 SGHRS, CDR2 YFSETQ. There are 14 residues in the CDR3. The chain combines TRBV5-1 with TRBJ2-1; 11 bases line up with TRBD1. Source: CD4+ or CD8+ T cells sorted from blood, taken in a trial of the OX40 agonist ivuxolimab. The sequence was obtained from an adult with an advanced solid tumor such as melanoma, head and neck, liver or kidney cancer. DNA of the CDR3: TGCGCCAGCAGCTCCGGGACAGGGGGTAATGAGCAGTTCTTC. Its translation: CASSSGTGGNEQFF.